These T cell receptor beta chains were read from a single sample in a study of cytomegalovirus exposure and HLA in healthy donors. Some clones are missing from TCRdb's copy, which holds only in-frame ones; the method was immunoSEQ multiplex PCR. The sample includes some 200,000 clones. The source material was PBMCs. The source of these receptors is a man aged 30 to 45 in good health and CMV-seronegative. Each CDR3 is given with its conserved first and last residue. D genes are given only for firm matches. The size of a clone is reported for some rows only, either as once, few or many, or as a class for expanded clones.

size,J,V,D,CDR3,DNA
-,TRBJ2-7,TRBV10-2,TRBD1,CASGDSYEQYF,TGCGCCAGCGGGGACAGCTACGAGCAGTACTTC
-,TRBJ1-1,TRBV5-1,-,CASSLVAGANTEAFF,TGCGCCAGCAGCTTGGTTGCGGGGGCGAACACTGAAGCTTTCTTT
-,TRBJ2-7,TRBV5-1,-,CASNNPGLYEQYF,TGCGCCAGCAACAATCCAGGTCTCTACGAGCAGTACTTC
-,TRBJ2-1,TRBV5-6,TRBD1,CASTRPGQGHNEQFF,TGTGCCAGCACACGACCGGGACAGGGTCACAATGAGCAGTTCTTC
-,TRBJ2-1,TRBV19,-,CASSIGSGNYNEQFF,TGTGCCAGTAGTATAGGTAGCGGCAATTACAATGAGCAGTTCTTC
-,TRBJ1-4,TRBV5-1,TRBD1,CASSPGQGNEKLFF,TGCGCCAGCAGCCCGGGACAGGGTAATGAAAAACTGTTTTTT
-,TRBJ1-5,TRBV5-1,-,CASSLTGNSNQPQHF,TGCGCCAGCAGCTTGACAGGGAATAGCAATCAGCCCCAGCATTTT
-,TRBJ1-5,TRBV19,-,CASSIEGVGQPQHF,TGTGCCAGTAGTATAGAAGGGGTGGGACAGCCCCAGCATTTT
-,TRBJ2-6,TRBV27,-,CASSSGAGANVLTF,TGTGCCAGCAGTTCCGGTGCTGGGGCCAACGTCCTGACTTTC
medium-sized,TRBJ1-4,TRBV5-4,-,CASSLDSQDKELFF,TGTGCCAGCAGCTTGGATTCACAGGATAAGGAACTGTTTTTT
-,TRBJ2-7,TRBV6-4,TRBD2,CASSDSKTSGRFYEQYF,TGTGCCAGCAGTGACTCGAAAACTAGCGGGAGGTTCTACGAGCAGTACTTC
-,TRBJ2-1,TRBV5-1,-,CASSLGQDNYNEQFF,TGCGCCAGCAGCTTAGGGCAGGACAACTACAATGAGCAGTTCTTC
-,TRBJ1-2,TRBV13,TRBD1,CASSLGGTGNPNYGYTF,TGTGCCAGCAGCTTAGGCGGGACAGGCAATCCCAACTATGGCTACACCTTC
-,TRBJ2-6,TRBV18,-,CASSPRLVGAESGANVLTF,TGTGCCAGCTCACCACGATTGGTCGGAGCTGAATCTGGGGCCAACGTCCTGACTTTC
-,TRBJ2-2,TRBV6-5,TRBD2,CASSSSGGNTGELFF,TGTGCCAGCAGTTCTAGCGGGGGCAACACCGGGGAGCTGTTTTTT
-,TRBJ1-2,TRBV5-1,TRBD1,CASSLVGQGVVYGYTF,TGCGCCAGCAGCTTGGTCGGACAGGGGGTGGTCTATGGCTACACCTTC
-,TRBJ1-2,TRBV25-1,TRBD1,CASSEGTRGFGYTF,TGTGCCAGCAGTGAAGGGACCAGGGGGTTCGGCTACACCTTC
-,TRBJ2-7,TRBV4-2,TRBD1,CASSRDSTYEQYF,TGTGCCAGCAGCCGGGACAGTACCTACGAGCAGTACTTC
-,TRBJ2-2,TRBV2,TRBD1,CASSRTGTSTNTGELFF,TGTGCCAGCAGTAGGACAGGGACAAGTACGAACACCGGGGAGCTGTTTTTT
-,TRBJ1-5,TRBV28,TRBD1,CASSGDRPNQPQHF,TGTGCCAGCTCGGGGGACAGGCCGAATCAGCCCCAGCATTTT
-,TRBJ1-1,TRBV27,TRBD1,CASSQGQGADTEAFF,TGTGCCAGCAGTCAGGGACAGGGGGCGGACACTGAAGCTTTCTTT
-,TRBJ2-5,TRBV14,TRBD1,CASSHNRGLETQYF,TGTGCCAGCAGCCACAACAGGGGGCTAGAGACCCAGTACTTC
-,TRBJ1-2,TRBV18,-,CASSLSGDGYTF,TGTGCCAGCTCACTTTCCGGGGATGGCTACACCTTC
-,TRBJ1-4,TRBV6-6,-,CASSSQGPATNEKLFF,TGTGCCAGCAGTTCCCAGGGCCCTGCAACTAATGAAAAACTGTTTTTT
-,TRBJ2-7,TRBV27,TRBD2,CASSPRRAGGREQYF,TGTGCCAGCAGTCCCCGAAGAGCGGGAGGGCGGGAGCAGTACTTC
-,TRBJ1-1,TRBV25-1,-,CASSEWGREGNTEAFF,TGTGCCAGCAGTGAATGGGGGAGGGAGGGGAACACTGAAGCTTTCTTT
-,TRBJ2-6,TRBV5-4,TRBD2,CASSSRTSGNSGANVLTF,TGTGCCAGCAGCTCTCGGACTAGCGGAAACTCTGGGGCCAACGTCCTGACTTTC
-,TRBJ2-5,TRBV30,-,CAWSVRVEETQYF,TGTGCCTGGAGTGTAAGAGTAGAAGAGACCCAGTACTTC
-,TRBJ1-4,TRBV27,-,CASSLRWTTQGDEKLFF,TGTGCCAGCAGTTTAAGGTGGACGACACAGGGTGATGAAAAACTGTTTTTT
-,TRBJ2-1,TRBV11-2,TRBD2,CASSTLLAGGYNEQFF,TGTGCCAGCAGCACCCTTCTAGCGGGGGGCTACAATGAGCAGTTCTTC
-,TRBJ2-2,TRBV6-4,TRBD1,CASSDTGTANTGELFF,TGTGCCAGCAGTGACACCGGGACAGCGAACACCGGGGAGCTGTTTTTT
-,TRBJ2-7,TRBV27,TRBD1,CASSYSGTGFFEQYF,TGTGCCAGCAGTTACTCCGGGACAGGGTTTTTCGAGCAGTACTTC
-,TRBJ2-7,TRBV11-2,TRBD1,CASSLGPGQGDSYEQYF,TGTGCCAGCAGCTTAGGGCCGGGACAGGGGGACTCCTACGAGCAGTACTTC
-,TRBJ1-1,TRBV6-5,TRBD1,CASSYGHRGLGAEAFF,TGTGCCAGCAGTTACGGGCATAGGGGGCTGGGGGCTGAAGCTTTCTTT
-,TRBJ1-2,TRBV6-1,TRBD1,CASSEFQGRGSRSYGYTF,TGTGCCAGCAGTGAATTTCAGGGCAGGGGGAGCAGGAGCTATGGCTACACCTTC
-,TRBJ2-3,TRBV7-9,-,CASSFRQGGTDTQYF,TGTGCCAGCAGCTTTAGGCAGGGTGGCACAGATACGCAGTATTTT
-,TRBJ2-1,TRBV19,-,CASSIRATHNEQFF,TGTGCCAGTAGTATAAGAGCCACCCACAATGAGCAGTTCTTC
-,TRBJ1-2,TRBV6-1,TRBD1,CASTNYETGLDGYTF,TGTGCCAGCACTAACTATGAGACAGGGCTTGATGGCTACACCTTC
-,TRBJ1-1,TRBV10-3,TRBD1,CAISPTGGYTEAFF,TGTGCCATCAGTCCGACAGGGGGCTACACTGAAGCTTTCTTT
-,TRBJ2-3,TRBV7-8,-,CASSLGGAGTDTQYF,TGTGCCAGCAGCTTAGGAGGTGCAGGGACAGATACGCAGTATTTT
-,TRBJ2-5,TRBV10-2,-,CASKGAAGPPETQYF,TGCGCCAGCAAAGGGGCCGCAGGGCCCCCCGAGACCCAGTACTTC
-,TRBJ2-5,TRBV21-1,-,CASSRGSGTSWRQETQYF,TGTGCCAGCAGCAGAGGCTCCGGGACTAGCTGGCGGCAAGAGACCCAGTACTTC
-,TRBJ1-2,TRBV6-4,TRBD1,CASSLPGGQESPLGYTF,TGTGCCAGCAGTCTCCCCGGGGGACAGGAGTCCCCCTTAGGCTACACCTTC
-,TRBJ2-7,TRBV18,-,CASSPQGRGMQSEQYF,TGTGCCAGCTCTCCCCAAGGTAGGGGCATGCAATCCGAGCAGTACTTC
-,TRBJ2-2,TRBV6-5,TRBD1,CASYSGTANTGELFF,TGTGCCAGCTATTCCGGGACAGCAAACACCGGGGAGCTGTTTTTT
-,TRBJ2-2,TRBV14,-,CASSQDSGRYTGELFF,TGTGCCAGCAGCCAAGATTCTGGCAGATACACCGGGGAGCTGTTTTTT
-,TRBJ1-5,TRBV6-5,-,CASSFPDQPQHF,TGTGCCAGCAGTTTTCCAGATCAGCCCCAGCATTTT
-,TRBJ1-5,TRBV30,-,CAWSQQGGNQPQHF,TGTGCCTGGAGTCAACAAGGGGGCAATCAGCCCCAGCATTTT
-,TRBJ1-1,TRBV5-1,TRBD1,CASSGGGLNTEAFF,TGCGCCAGCAGCGGAGGGGGCCTGAACACTGAAGCTTTCTTT
-,TRBJ2-1,TRBV28,TRBD1,CASRRQGAWNEQFF,TGTGCCAGCAGAAGACAGGGGGCTTGGAATGAGCAGTTCTTC
-,TRBJ2-3,TRBV6-6,TRBD2,CASRRLAGGDTQYF,TGTGCCAGCAGAAGACTAGCGGGAGGGGATACGCAGTATTTT
-,TRBJ1-5,TRBV19,-,CASSIGGDQPQHF,TGTGCCAGTAGTATAGGGGGGGATCAGCCCCAGCATTTT
-,TRBJ2-7,TRBV5-1,TRBD1,CASSLGQGVTYEQYF,TGCGCCAGCAGCCTCGGACAGGGAGTAACCTACGAGCAGTACTTC
-,TRBJ2-1,TRBV27,-,CASSFIGGWEQFF,TGTGCCAGCAGTTTTATAGGAGGGTGGGAGCAGTTCTTC
-,TRBJ1-1,TRBV7-9,TRBD1,CASSVSGGMNTEAFF,TGTGCCAGCAGCGTGTCAGGGGGGATGAACACTGAAGCTTTCTTT